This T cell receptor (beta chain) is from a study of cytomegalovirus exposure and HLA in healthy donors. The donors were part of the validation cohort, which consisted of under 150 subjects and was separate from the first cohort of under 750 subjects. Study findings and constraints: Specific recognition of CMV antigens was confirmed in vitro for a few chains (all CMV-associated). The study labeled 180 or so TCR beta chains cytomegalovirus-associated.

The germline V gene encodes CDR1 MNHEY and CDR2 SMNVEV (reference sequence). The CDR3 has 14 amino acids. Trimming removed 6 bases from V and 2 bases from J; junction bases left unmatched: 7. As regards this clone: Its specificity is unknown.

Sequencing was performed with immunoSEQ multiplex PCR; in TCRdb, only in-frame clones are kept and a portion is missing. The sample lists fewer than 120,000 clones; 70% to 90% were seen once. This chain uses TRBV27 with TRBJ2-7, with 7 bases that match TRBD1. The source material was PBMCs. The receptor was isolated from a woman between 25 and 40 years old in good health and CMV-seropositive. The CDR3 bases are TGTGCCAGCAGCCTCTCGACAGGGCCCTACGAGCAGTACTTC. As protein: CASSLSTGPYEQYF.